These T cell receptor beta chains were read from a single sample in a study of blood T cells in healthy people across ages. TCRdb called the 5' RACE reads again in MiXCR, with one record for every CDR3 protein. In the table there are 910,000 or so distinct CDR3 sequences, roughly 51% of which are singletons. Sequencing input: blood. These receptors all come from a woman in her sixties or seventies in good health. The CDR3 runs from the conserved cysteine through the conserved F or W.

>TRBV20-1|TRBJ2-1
CSARGAAGATYNEQFF
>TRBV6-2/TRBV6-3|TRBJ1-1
CASRVGRGTLNTEAFF
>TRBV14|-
CASSPLQAGPDYEQYF
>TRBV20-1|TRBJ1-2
CSALKGSSNYGYTF
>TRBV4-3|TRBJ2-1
CASSQDREGPGIMNEQFF
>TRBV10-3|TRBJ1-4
CAIGATNEKLFF
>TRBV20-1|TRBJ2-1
CSAGGTRGVYNEQFF
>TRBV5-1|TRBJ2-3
CASSWKDRALSDTQYF
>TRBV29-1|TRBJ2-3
CSGSPSTDTQYF
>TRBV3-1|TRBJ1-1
CASSHTGGSTEAFF
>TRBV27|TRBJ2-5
CASSPTRGRETQYF
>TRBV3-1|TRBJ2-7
CAVSHEGQFYEQYF
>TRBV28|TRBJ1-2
CASSKGGGFHHGYTF
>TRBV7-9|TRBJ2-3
CASGFTSSTDTQYF
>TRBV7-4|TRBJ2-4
CASSRENSAKNIQYF
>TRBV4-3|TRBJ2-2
CASSQDYGTGELFF
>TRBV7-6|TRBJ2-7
CASSLLAGGGEEQYF
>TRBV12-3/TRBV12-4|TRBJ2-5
CASQAGGPRETQYF
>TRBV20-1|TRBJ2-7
CSAGTGTSGYMQYF
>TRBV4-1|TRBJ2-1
CASSHYNEQFF
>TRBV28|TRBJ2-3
CASDPPTGKGTDTQYF
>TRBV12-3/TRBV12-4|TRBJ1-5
CASSFRAVNQPQHF
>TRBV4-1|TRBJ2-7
CASSQVPVSRVVAVSYEQYF
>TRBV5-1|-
CASSRTSGTQYEQYF
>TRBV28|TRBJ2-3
CASSRRGLAELAAQYF
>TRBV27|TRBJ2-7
CASRGQVEYEQYF
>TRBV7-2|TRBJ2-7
CASSNRGDSGYEQYF
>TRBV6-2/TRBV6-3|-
CASSSIGTGEYEQYF
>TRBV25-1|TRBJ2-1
CASRDRVRDEQFF
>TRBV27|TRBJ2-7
CASSLMGRRYF
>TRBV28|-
CASSLGLAGHQETQFF
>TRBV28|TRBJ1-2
CASRRQGLWGYTF
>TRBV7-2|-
CASSHPRTDYEQYF
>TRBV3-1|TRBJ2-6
CASSPLGRSSGANVLTF
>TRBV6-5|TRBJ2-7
CASSYTPFGAGGEQYF
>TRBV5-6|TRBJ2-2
CASSLGIDPGELFF